This T cell receptor (beta chain) was sequenced in a study of radiotherapy plus CTLA-4 blockade in lung cancer. V was shortened by 5 bases and J by 4 bases, with 9 bases between the two germline ends. The CDR3 loop spans 14 amino acids. CDR1 is LNHDA, CDR2 SQIVND, per germline (reference sequence). General study points: It was early blood T cell clone dynamics, with interferon-beta, that reportedly best predicted response.

Points on this clone: The target antigen is unknown.

Produced via immunoSEQ multiplex PCR; TCRdb's table is partial and in-frame only. The data contain more than 95,000 clones, approximately 74% of them singletons. Focal radiation plus CTLA-4 blockade with ipilimumab was administered to patients who had chemo-refractory metastatic non-small-cell lung cancer. J is TRBJ2-6 and V is TRBV19, with a possible D match to TRBD1 (6 bases). The TCR sequence derives from a human donor with non-small cell lung cancer who had a partial response to radiotherapy plus ipilimumab. Some clones in this sample may be carry-over from other donors' samples. The material was peripheral blood, obtained from a patient treated with radiotherapy plus ipilimumab. For the CDR3, the DNA is TGTGCCAGTAGTTCAGGGGCCGGGGCCAACGTCCTGACTTTC. Translating gives CASSSGAGANVLTF.